A selection of T cell receptor beta chains follows, all from one sample in a study of blood T cell repertoires in COVID-19. The protocol was immunoSEQ multiplex PCR, while the TCRdb copy is restricted to in-frame clones and leaves out a portion. Of some 200,000 clones in the sample, around 84% were seen once. The sequenced material came from peripheral blood. The receptor set was obtained from a middle-aged woman who had recovered from COVID-19. The conserved cysteine and the conserved F or W are not part of the CDR3 here.

CDR3 protein,V gene
ASFAGGIYNEQF,TRBV7-2
ASSLFASGNYEQY,TRBV5-1
ATVQGLGANVLT,TRBV28
ATSGTSGVETQY,TRBV24-1
ASSRDRDREKLF,TRBV5-4
SVTDGQDTQY,TRBV29-1
AWSDPRPGAGEQY,TRBV30
AIWTSLYEQY,TRBV6-5
ASSQGLAGGPRDEQF,TRBV4-3
ASSRSGDQYNEQF,TRBV6-2/TRBV6-3
SASRQNTEAF,TRBV20-1
ASSLGQSYTGELF,TRBV5-1
ASSLNRVGGYT,TRBV28
ASKRGNTNEQF,TRBV12-3/TRBV12-4
SVLIPGLYGYT,TRBV29-1
ASSLKSSHEQY,TRBV7-9
ASSFRRVADTQY,TRBV27
ASSTGSSPYNEQF,TRBV28
ATRTGVRYEQY,TRBV12-3/TRBV12-4
ASSFSLHEQF,TRBV5-1